This T cell receptor beta chain was observed in a study of OX40 agonist ivuxolimab in advanced cancers. Study summary: Patients received intravenous ivuxolimab every 2 weeks at 0.01 to 10 mg/kg.

Clones were sequenced by immunoSEQ multiplex PCR, and TCRdb holds only the in-frame ones, with some missing. The data show about 100,000 clones, approximately 89% seen once. Germline-derived CDR1 and CDR2 are SGHNT and YENEEA. CDR3 length: 18 amino acids. Germline trimming cut 8 bases from V and 4 bases from J; bases unmatched to any gene: 20. This receptor was identified in an adult with an advanced solid tumor such as melanoma, head and neck, liver or kidney cancer. The J gene is TRBJ2-5, the V gene TRBV11-3, with TRBD1 matching 9 bases. This specimen consisted of CD4+ or CD8+ T cells sorted from blood, obtained in a trial of the OX40 agonist ivuxolimab. The CDR3 nucleotides are TGTGCCAGCGGACCGGGACAGGGAGAAGCGGGATTCGGAGAGACCCAGTACTTC. Translation: CASGPGQGEAGFGETQYF.